This T cell receptor beta chain was found in a study of response to subunit inactivated influenza vaccine. This clonotype has a handful of counts. Its antigen is unknown. Study-level findings and limits: Authors suggested few new T cells are recruited by each seasonal influenza vaccination.

TCRdb re-called the RT-PCR reads through MiXCR, storing one row per CDR3 protein. The data hold approximately 530,000 distinct CDR3 sequences, with approximately 12% observed a single time. Germline CDR1 SGHRS, CDR2 YFSETQ. Trimming took 4 bases from V and 4 from J; bases not matched to a gene: 9. This CDR3 has 15 amino acids. The sample in question was PBMCs from blood, obtained 35 to 45 days after vaccination. This clonotype was sampled from a man over 45 who received an inactivated influenza vaccine. This sequence joins TRBV5-1 and TRBJ2-5, with 8 bases that match TRBD2. CDR3 residues: CASSRSGGPLETQYF. The CDR3 DNA reads TGCGCCAGCAGCAGAAGCGGGGGCCCTTTAGAGACCCAGTACTTC.